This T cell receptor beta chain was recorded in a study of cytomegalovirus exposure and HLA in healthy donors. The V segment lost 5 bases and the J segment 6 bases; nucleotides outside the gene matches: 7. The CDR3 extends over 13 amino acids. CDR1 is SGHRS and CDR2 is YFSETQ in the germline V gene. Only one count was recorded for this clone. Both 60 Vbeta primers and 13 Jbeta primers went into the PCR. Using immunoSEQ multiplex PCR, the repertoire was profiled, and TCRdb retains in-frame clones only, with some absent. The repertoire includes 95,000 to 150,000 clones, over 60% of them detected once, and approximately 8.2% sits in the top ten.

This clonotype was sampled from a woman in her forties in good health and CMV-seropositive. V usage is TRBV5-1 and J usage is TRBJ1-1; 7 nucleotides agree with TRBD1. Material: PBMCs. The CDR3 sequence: CASSYDRESEAFF. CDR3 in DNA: TGCGCCAGCAGTTATGACAGGGAGTCTGAAGCTTTCTTT.